This T cell receptor (beta chain) emerged from a study of blood T cell repertoires in COVID-19. This clone has just one count. The germline V and J ends were trimmed by 0 bases and 4 bases, with 15 bases remaining between them. Germline lookup yields CDR1 LNHNV and CDR2 YYDKDF (reference sequence). The CDR3 spans 17 residues. The table came from immunoSEQ multiplex PCR; TCRdb's copy has only in-frame clones and leaves some out. Here the sample spans more than 400,000 clones, 80% to 95% being singletons. Recruits, aged about 18 to 90 years, lived in approximately 26 US areas. Participant-reported clinical history was the basis for cohort assignment.

This sequence joins TRBV15 and TRBJ2-2; the D gene is possibly TRBD2 (6 bases). The sample was PBMCs or T cells enriched from blood (not recorded which). This clonotype was obtained from a man in his late teens or twenties who had recovered from COVID-19. CDR3 residues: CATSRDYQGGFTGELFF. The CDR3 region has the DNA TGTGCCACCAGCAGAGATTACCAGGGAGGATTCACCGGGGAGCTGTTTTTT.